This TCR beta chain was retrieved from a study of early stage breast cancer tumors. The CDR3 spans 14 residues. Germline V lookup: CDR1 GTSNPN, CDR2 SVGIG (reference sequence). The trim removed 2 bases at V and 5 bases at J, leaving 3 bases unmatched. Only in-frame clones appear in the TCRdb table, and some are missing; sequencing was by immunoSEQ multiplex PCR. The sample has just over 70,000 clones; 70% to 85% are singletons. Sequencing used blood. This receptor was obtained from a person aged 55 to 69 with breast cancer. The V and J genes are TRBV30 and TRBJ2-5, with 12 bases fitting TRBD2. CDR3 region: CAWSFTSGRETQYF. CDR3 nucleotides: TGTGCCTGGAGTTTTACTAGCGGGAGGGAGACCCAGTACTTC.